This T cell receptor (beta chain) was identified in a study of regulatory T cells in long-lasting Graves disease. The study, taken as a whole, reports: With persistent disease, TRBV28, TRBJ1-2 and TRBJ2-5 were the favored segments.

Arm-PCR of CDR3 regions and iRepertoire HTBI primers were used to build TCR beta libraries. TCRdb reanalysed the multiplex PCR reads using MiXCR and keeps one entry per CDR3 protein. The data show 350,000 to 450,000 distinct CDR3 sequences, with around 16% seen just once and approximately 7.8% held by the top ten. The germline CDR1 and CDR2 sequences are DFQATT and SNEGSKA (reference sequence). The junction had 14 bases not matched to a gene; V was cut back by 1 base and J by 2 bases. This CDR3 comprises 19 residues. This clonotype was seen a few times. Antigen unknown. Time point indicated: newly diagnosed GD, antithyroid drugs for less than 3 months. Extracted PBMC RNA gave rise to the TCR library. This same sample was also taken into another study, of T cells in Graves' hyperthyroidism and ophthalmopathy. That investigation notes: For Graves' hyperthyroidism to be stable, ophthalmopathy could not progress within 18 months. Diagnosis of hyperthyroidism was new in patients aged 18 to 65, and its duration was under 2 months. Lactation, pregnancy, other autoimmune disease or uncontrolled infection led to exclusion of patients.

Sequencing used peripheral blood mononuclear cells (PBMCs), obtained at new diagnosis, from a patient treated with antithyroid drugs. The TCR comes from a woman in her 40s with Graves disease. This sequence joins TRBV20-1 and TRBJ2-1; the match to TRBD2 covers 10 bases. The CDR3 DNA reads TGCAGTGCTAGAGGTGGGCTGTTTAGCGGGAGGCCCCCCTACAATGAGCAGTTCTTC. Amino acid sequence: CSARGGLFSGRPPYNEQFF.